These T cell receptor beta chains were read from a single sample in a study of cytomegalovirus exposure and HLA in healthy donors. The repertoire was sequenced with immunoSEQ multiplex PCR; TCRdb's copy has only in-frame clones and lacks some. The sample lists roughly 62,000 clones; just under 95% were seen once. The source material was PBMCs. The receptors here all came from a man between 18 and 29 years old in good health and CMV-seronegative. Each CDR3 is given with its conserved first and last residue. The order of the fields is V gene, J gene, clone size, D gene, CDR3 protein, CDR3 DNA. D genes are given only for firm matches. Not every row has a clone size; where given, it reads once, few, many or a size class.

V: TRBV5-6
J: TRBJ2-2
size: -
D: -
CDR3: CASSLGPTTTNTGELFF
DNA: TGTGCCAGCAGCTTGGGACCGACAACAACGAACACCGGGGAGCTGTTTTTT

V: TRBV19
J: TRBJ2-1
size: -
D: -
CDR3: CASSIDQSANSYNEQFF
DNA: TGTGCCAGTAGTATAGATCAGAGCGCCAACTCCTACAATGAGCAGTTCTTC

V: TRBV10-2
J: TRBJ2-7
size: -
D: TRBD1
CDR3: CASSQTGIEAPEQYF
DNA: TGCGCCAGCAGCCAGACAGGGATTGAAGCACCCGAGCAGTACTTC

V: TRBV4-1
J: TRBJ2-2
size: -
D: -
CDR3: CASSRGSLTGELFF
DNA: TGCGCCAGCAGCCGCGGGTCCCTCACCGGGGAGCTGTTTTTT

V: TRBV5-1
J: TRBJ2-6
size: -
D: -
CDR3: CASSGGGAGANVLTF
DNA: TGCGCCAGCAGCGGAGGGGGCGCTGGGGCCAACGTCCTGACTTTC

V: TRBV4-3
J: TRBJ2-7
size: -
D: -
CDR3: CASSQDQVVRYEQYF
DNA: TGCGCCAGCAGCCAAGATCAAGTTGTGAGGTACGAGCAGTACTTC

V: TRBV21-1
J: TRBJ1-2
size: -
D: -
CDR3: CASSKARVSGSDYGYTF
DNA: TGTGCCAGCAGCAAAGCGCGGGTCTCCGGGTCGGACTATGGCTACACCTTC

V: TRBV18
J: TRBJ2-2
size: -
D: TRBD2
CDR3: CASSPPKRYGGSRDTGELFF
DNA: TGTGCCAGCTCACCACCGAAAAGATACGGCGGGAGTAGGGACACCGGGGAGCTGTTTTTT

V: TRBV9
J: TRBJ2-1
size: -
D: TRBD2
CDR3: CASSVAGGSYNEQFF
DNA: TGTGCCAGCAGCGTAGCGGGAGGGTCCTACAATGAGCAGTTCTTC

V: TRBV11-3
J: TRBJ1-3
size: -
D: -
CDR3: CASSISPNTIYF
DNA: TGTGCCAGCAGCATCAGTCCCAACACCATATATTTT

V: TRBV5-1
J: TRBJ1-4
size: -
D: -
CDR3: CASSSSGGGNEKLFF
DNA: TGCGCCAGCAGCTCCTCTGGCGGGGGTAATGAAAAACTGTTTTTT

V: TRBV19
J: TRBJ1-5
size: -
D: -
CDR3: CASRGWRDGNQPQHF
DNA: TGTGCCAGTAGGGGATGGCGGGATGGCAATCAGCCCCAGCATTTT

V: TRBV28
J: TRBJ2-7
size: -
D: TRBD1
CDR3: CASGSRQGAYEQYF
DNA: TGTGCCAGCGGCTCGCGACAGGGGGCCTACGAGCAGTACTTC

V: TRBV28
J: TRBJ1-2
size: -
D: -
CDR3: CASSDHLTGLGYGYTF
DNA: TGTGCCAGCAGTGACCACCTCACAGGGTTGGGTTATGGCTACACCTTC

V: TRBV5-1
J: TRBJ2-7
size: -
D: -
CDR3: CASSLDSGYEQYF
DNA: TGCGCCAGCAGCTTGGATTCCGGCTACGAGCAGTACTTC

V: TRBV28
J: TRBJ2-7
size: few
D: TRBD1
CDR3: CASRNGQGFEQYF
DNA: TGTGCCAGCAGGAACGGACAGGGCTTCGAGCAGTACTTC

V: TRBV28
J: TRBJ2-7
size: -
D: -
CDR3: CASSLGLIEEQYF
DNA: TGTGCCAGCAGTTTGGGCCTGATAGAGGAGCAGTACTTC

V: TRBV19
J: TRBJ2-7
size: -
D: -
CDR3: CASTFADSNPPYEQYF
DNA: TGTGCCAGTACGTTCGCCGACAGCAATCCTCCCTACGAGCAGTACTTC

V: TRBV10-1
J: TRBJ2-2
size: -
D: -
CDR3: CASSPDGVTNTGELFF
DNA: TGCGCCAGCAGCCCGGACGGGGTAACGAACACCGGGGAGCTGTTTTTT

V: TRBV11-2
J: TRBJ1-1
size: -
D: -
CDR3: CASSLKGVTEAFF
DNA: TGTGCCAGCAGCCTGAAGGGGGTAACTGAAGCTTTCTTT

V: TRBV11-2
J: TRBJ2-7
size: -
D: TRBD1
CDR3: CASSSLPGQGYEQYF
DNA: TGTGCCAGCAGCTCCTTACCGGGACAGGGCTACGAGCAGTACTTC

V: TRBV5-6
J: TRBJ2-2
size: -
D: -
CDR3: CASSQTNTGELFF
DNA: TGTGCCAGCAGCCAAACGAACACCGGGGAGCTGTTTTTT

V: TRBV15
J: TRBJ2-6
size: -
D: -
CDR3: CATSKPGVEGRSGANVPTF
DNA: TGTGCCACCAGTAAACCCGGTGTTGAAGGAAGGTCTGGGGCCAACGTCCCGACTTTC

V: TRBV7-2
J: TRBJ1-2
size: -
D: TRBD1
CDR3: CASSPEGTGNYGYTF
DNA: TGTGCCAGCAGCCCGGAAGGGACAGGAAACTATGGCTACACCTTC

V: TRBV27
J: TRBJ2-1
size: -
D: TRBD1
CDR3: CASRRRDRGHEQFF
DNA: TGTGCCAGCAGACGCCGGGACAGGGGTCATGAGCAGTTCTTC

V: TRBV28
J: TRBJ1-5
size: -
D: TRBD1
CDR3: CASVGQGGQPQHF
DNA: TGTGCCAGCGTGGGACAGGGAGGCCAGCCCCAGCATTTT

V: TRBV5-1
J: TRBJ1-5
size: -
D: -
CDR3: CASSSGEDQPQHF
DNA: TGCGCCAGCAGCTCTGGCGAGGATCAGCCCCAGCATTTT

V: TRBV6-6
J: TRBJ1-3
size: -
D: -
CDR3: CASSYSVGTGNTIYF
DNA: TGTGCCAGCAGTTACTCTGTGGGCACTGGAAACACCATATATTTT

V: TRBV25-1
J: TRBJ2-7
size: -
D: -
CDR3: CASSEGDGGYEQYF
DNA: TGTGCCAGCAGTGAAGGCGACGGGGGATACGAGCAGTACTTC

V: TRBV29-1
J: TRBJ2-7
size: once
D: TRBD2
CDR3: CSVEVAGGGEQYF
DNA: TGCAGCGTTGAAGTAGCGGGAGGGGGGGAGCAGTACTTC

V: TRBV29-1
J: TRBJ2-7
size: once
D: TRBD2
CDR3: CSVPGGGYEQYF
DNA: TGCAGCGTCCCGGGAGGGGGCTACGAGCAGTACTTC

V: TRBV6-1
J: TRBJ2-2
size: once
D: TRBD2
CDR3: CASSGLAYNTGELFF
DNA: TGTGCCAGTTCAGGACTAGCCTATAACACCGGGGAGCTGTTTTTT

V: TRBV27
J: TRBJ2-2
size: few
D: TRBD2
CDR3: CASSSRLAGGPGTGELFF
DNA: TGTGCCAGCAGTTCCCGACTAGCGGGAGGGCCAGGAACCGGGGAGCTGTTTTTT

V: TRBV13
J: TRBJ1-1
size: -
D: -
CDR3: CASSLLGTLNTEAFF
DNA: TGTGCCAGCAGCTTGCTGGGCACCTTGAACACTGAAGCTTTCTTT

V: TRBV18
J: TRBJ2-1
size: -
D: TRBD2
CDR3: CASSPTRLADNEQFF
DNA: TGTGCCAGCTCACCCACCAGACTAGCGGACAATGAGCAGTTCTTC

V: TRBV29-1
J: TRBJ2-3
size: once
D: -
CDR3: CSAPGTSSTDTQYF
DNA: TGCAGCGCACCCGGGACATCATCCACAGATACGCAGTATTTT

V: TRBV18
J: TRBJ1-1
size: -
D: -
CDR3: CASSPPGQLGSFTEAFF
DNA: TGTGCCAGCTCACCACCGGGGCAGTTAGGGTCTTTCACTGAAGCTTTCTTT

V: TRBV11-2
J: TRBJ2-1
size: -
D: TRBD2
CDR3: CASSVSGRGFYEQFF
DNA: TGTGCCAGCAGCGTAAGCGGGAGGGGATTCTATGAGCAGTTCTTC

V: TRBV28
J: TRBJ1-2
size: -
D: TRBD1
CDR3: CASSPTTGTNYGYTF
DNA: TGTGCCAGCAGTCCAACGACAGGGACTAACTATGGCTACACCTTC

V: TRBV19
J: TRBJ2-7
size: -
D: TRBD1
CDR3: CASSDRAFAYEQYF
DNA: TGTGCCAGTAGCGACAGGGCGTTTGCCTACGAGCAGTACTTC

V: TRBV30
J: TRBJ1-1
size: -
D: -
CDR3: CAWSGPFTGYTEAFF
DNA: TGTGCCTGGAGTGGCCCCTTCACAGGGTACACTGAAGCTTTCTTT

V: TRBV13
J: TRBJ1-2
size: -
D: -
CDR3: CASSPEYGGRGGYTF
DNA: TGTGCCAGCAGCCCCGAGTATGGAGGACGGGGTGGCTACACCTTC

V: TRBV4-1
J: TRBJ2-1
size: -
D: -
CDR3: CASSLTSFEQFF
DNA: TGCGCCAGCAGCCTTACTAGCTTCGAGCAGTTCTTC

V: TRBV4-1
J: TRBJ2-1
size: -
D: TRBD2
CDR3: CASSQEGGLVTYNEQFF
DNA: TGCGCCAGCAGCCAAGAAGGCGGACTAGTGACCTACAATGAGCAGTTCTTC

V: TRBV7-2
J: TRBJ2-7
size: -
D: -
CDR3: CASSLTAGTYEQYF
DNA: TGTGCCAGCAGCTTGACGGCGGGGACCTACGAGCAGTACTTC

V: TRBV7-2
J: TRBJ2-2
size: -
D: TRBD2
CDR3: CASSSRGSGALGELFF
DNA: TGTGCCAGCAGCTCCCGGGGTAGCGGGGCACTCGGGGAGCTGTTTTTT

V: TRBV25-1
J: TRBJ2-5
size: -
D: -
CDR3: CATLPGYQETQYF
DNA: TGTGCCACCTTACCAGGGTACCAAGAGACCCAGTACTTC

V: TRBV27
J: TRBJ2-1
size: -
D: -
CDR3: CASSLNPRRSYNEQFF
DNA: TGTGCCAGCAGTTTAAATCCGCGTCGCTCCTACAATGAGCAGTTCTTC

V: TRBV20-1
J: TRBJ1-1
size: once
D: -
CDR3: CSAADRHEAFF
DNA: TGCAGTGCTGCCGATCGACATGAAGCTTTCTTT

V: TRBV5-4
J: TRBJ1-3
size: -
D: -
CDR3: CASSLDQGRRNTIYF
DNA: TGTGCCAGCAGCTTGGACCAGGGGAGAAGAAACACCATATATTTT

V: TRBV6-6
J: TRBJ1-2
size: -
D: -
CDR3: CASRREGGYTF
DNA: TGTGCCAGTAGACGGGAGGGTGGCTACACCTTC

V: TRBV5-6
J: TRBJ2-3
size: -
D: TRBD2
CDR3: CASSLGTSGSTDTQYF
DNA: TGTGCCAGCAGCCTGGGGACTAGCGGGAGTACAGATACGCAGTATTTT